A single sample is the source of the 17 T cell receptor beta chains below, sequenced in a study of vaccination effects on CD4 cells after COVID-19. Subsequent to approximately 9 days of culture, CD4+ T cells were isolated. Clones were read by immunoSEQ multiplex PCR, and TCRdb kept only the in-frame ones, dropping some. The table has 25,000 to 30,000 clones, 65% seen once. Their recognized antigens are unknown. Source: CD4+ T cells from PBMCs cultured without peptide, taken before COVID-19 vaccination. Receptors originate from a human donor who received a COVID-19 vaccine.

This clone is deemed medium-sized. The chain uses TRBV6-4 and TRBJ2-7; D is undetermined. Germline V gives CDR1 MRHNA, CDR2 SNTAGT. The CDR3 contains 11 residues. V was pared by 6 bases and J by 4 bases, with 7 bases between. The chain's CDR3 is CASSYNYEQYF. CDR3 bases: TGTGCCAGCAGCTACAATTACGAGCAGTACTTC.

The V and J genes are TRBV18 and TRBJ1-2, with D unresolved. Germline loops: CDR1 KGHSH, CDR2 LQKENI. Trimming pared 1 base from V and 6 bases from J, leaving 6 bases between. The CDR3 consists of 12 residues. The CDR3 reads CASSPLRDGYTF. The CDR3 DNA is TGTGCCAGCTCACCACTTAGGGATGGCTACACCTTC.

This clone has just a few counts. This chain connects TRBV5-5 to TRBJ2-2; D unclear. V was shortened by 2 bases and J by 7 bases, with 12 bases between the two germline ends. This CDR3 spans 14 amino acids. CDR1 SGHKS and CDR2 YYEKEE come from the germline V gene (reference sequence). The CDR3 DNA sequence: TGTGCCAGCAGCTTTCCTTCCGGGTTCGGGGAGCTGTTTTTT. Translation gives CASSFPSGFGELFF.

The V and J genes are TRBV5-4 and TRBJ1-2, with TRBD1 as a possible D gene (5 bases). CDR1 and CDR2 from the germline V gene are SGHNT and YYREEE (reference sequence). V gave up 7 bases and J gave up 4 bases, with 20 bases separating them. This CDR3 contains 15 residues. The CDR3 DNA is TGTGCCAGCCGTTTTAGCGTACCAGGGACCTATGGCTACACCTTC. It yields the protein CASRFSVPGTYGYTF. Supplemented by reference TRBV5-4 and TRBJ1-2, the full variable domain reads ETGVTQSPTHLIKTRGQQVTLRCSSQSGHNTVSWYQQALGQGPQFIFQYYREEENGRGNFPPRFSGLQFPNYSSELNVNALELDDSALYLCASRFSVPGTYGYTFGSGTRLTVV.

The chain combines TRBV5-1 with TRBJ1-1, with TRBD1 as a possible D gene (5 bases). Per the germline V gene, CDR1 is SGHRS and CDR2 is YFSETQ. V shed 4 bases and J shed 3 bases, with 19 bases lying between them. The CDR3 is 16 amino acids. The CDR3 reads CASSPGQGYFDTEAFF. The DNA for the CDR3 is TGCGCCAGCAGCCCGGGGCAGGGTTATTTTGACACTGAAGCTTTCTTT.

CDR3 loop: CASSFSLQWLESTDTQYF. CDR3 DNA: TGCGCCAGCAGCTTCTCCCTTCAGTGGTTGGAGAGTACAGATACGCAGTATTTT. The rearrangement links TRBV5-1 to TRBJ2-3; unclear D gene. This CDR3 comprises 18 residues. Germline V gene lookup returns CDR1 SGHRS and CDR2 YFSETQ. V gave up 2 bases and J gave up 3 bases, with 22 bases separating them.

This clone is medium-sized. This chain links TRBV10-1 with TRBJ1-6; 7 positions agree with TRBD1. Germline CDR1 is WNHNN and CDR2 is SYGVQD (reference sequence). Trimming cost V 3 bases and J 11 bases; bases outside gene matches: 7. The CDR3 is 14 amino acids. The CDR3 protein is CASSDGQEVAPLHF. CDR3 DNA: TGCGCCAGCAGTGACGGACAGGAGGTCGCACCCCTCCACTTT.

The V gene is TRBV3-1 (or the pseudogene TRBV3-2), the J gene TRBJ1-1; TRBD1 might be the D (5 bases). Deletions cut 1 base from V and 4 bases from J, with 7 bases between. CDR1 is LGHDT, CDR2 YNNKEL, per germline (reference sequence). The CDR3 is 13 residues long. The CDR3 DNA follows: TGTGCCAGCAGCCAAGCAGGGATCACTGAAGCTTTCTTT. Its translation: CASSQAGITEAFF.

The chain links TRBV15 to TRBJ2-6; tentatively, D is TRBD2 (7 bases). The V and J ends lost 5 bases and 0 bases respectively, with 11 bases between them. CDR3 length: 16 amino acids. CDR1 and CDR2 (germline): LNHNV, YYDKDF (reference sequence). CDR3 amino acids: CATSLRGGSGANVLTF. In nucleotides, the CDR3 is TGTGCCACCAGCTTAAGGGGGGGCTCTGGGGCCAACGTCCTGACTTTC.

The chain links TRBV5-1 to TRBJ2-1, with TRBD2 matching over 12 bases. V lost 4 bases and J lost 9; bases outside the gene matches: 14. The CDR3 has 17 residues. Germline CDR1 is SGHRS and CDR2 is YFSETQ. Written as DNA, the CDR3 is TGCGCCAGCAGCCGCGGGGCTAGCGGGGGGGTGGATGGTGAGCAGTTCTTC. This translates into CASSRGASGGVDGEQFF.

This clone qualifies as medium-sized (0.01 to 0.1%). The chain combines TRBV27 with TRBJ2-7, with 10 bases matching TRBD1. In germline, CDR1 is MNHEY, CDR2 SMNVEV (reference sequence). Germline trimming cut 6 bases from V and 3 bases from J; bases unmatched to any gene: 14. The CDR3 runs to 17 residues. CDR3 residues: CASSQKGTGVRDYEQYF. CDR3 nucleotides: TGTGCCAGCAGCCAAAAGGGGACAGGGGTTCGGGACTACGAGCAGTACTTC.

This clone appeared a few times. The gene calls are TRBV30 and TRBJ1-1; D perhaps matches TRBD1 (5 bases). With 5 bases removed from V and 3 bases from J, the gap between germline ends came to 13 bases. Germline CDR1 GTSNPN, CDR2 SVGIG (reference sequence). This CDR3 spans 13 amino acids. The DNA for the CDR3 is TGTGCCTGGGCCCGGGGGGGAGACACTGAAGCTTTCTTT. This gives the protein CAWARGGDTEAFF. Looking up the rest from reference TRBV30 and TRBJ1-1 gives the full variable domain: SQTIHQWPATLVQPVGSPLSLECTVEGTSNPNLYWYRQAAGRGLQLLFYSVGIGQISSEVPQNLSASRPQDRQFILSSKKLLLSDSGFYLCAWARGGDTEAFFGQGTRLTVV.

The V and J genes are TRBV19 and TRBJ2-5, with TRBD1 matching over 7 bases. Germline CDR1 LNHDA, CDR2 SQIVND (reference sequence). The CDR3 is made up of 14 amino acids. With V trimmed by 9 bases and J by 4 bases, 11 bases remained unmatched. CDR3: CASKTGTSAETQYF. The DNA for the CDR3 is TGTGCCAGCAAGACAGGGACGTCGGCAGAGACCCAGTACTTC.

This clone was seen a handful of times. V is TRBV7-9 and J is TRBJ1-3; D is uncertain. Germline V gene sequence: CDR1 SEHNR, CDR2 FQNEAQ (reference sequence). The CDR3 is 11 residues long. The germline V and J ends were trimmed by 5 bases and 6 bases, with 5 bases remaining between them. CDR3 in DNA: TGTGCCAGCAGCCACTCAAACACCATATATTTT. Translating gives CASSHSNTIYF.

The chain links TRBV4-1 to TRBJ1-5; D is unresolved. Germline lookup yields CDR1 MGHRA and CDR2 YSYEKL. The CDR3 consists of 15 residues. With 0 bases removed from V and 6 bases from J, the gap between germline ends came to 12 bases. The CDR3 coding sequence is TGCGCCAGCAGCCAAGATCATGGCAGGAGTCAGCCCCAGCATTTT. This sequence encodes CASSQDHGRSQPQHF.

This CDR3 reads CASSPDMNTEAFF. DNA for the CDR3: TGTGCCAGCAGCCCAGATATGAACACTGAAGCTTTCTTT. This chain connects TRBV3-1 (or the pseudogene TRBV3-2) to TRBJ1-1; D gene ambiguous. Germline V lookup: CDR1 LGHDT, CDR2 YNNKEL (reference sequence). The CDR3 spans 13 residues. The V end was cut by 4 bases, the J end by 0 bases, with 6 bases between.

J is TRBJ2-1 and V is TRBV7-9; D perhaps matches TRBD1 (6 bases). Germline lookup yields CDR1 SEHNR and CDR2 FQNEAQ (reference sequence). Deletions cut 6 bases from V and 8 bases from J, with 14 bases between. This CDR3 spans 13 amino acids. The CDR3 DNA reads as TGTGCCAGCAGAAACAGGGACGTGCATGAGCAGTTCTTC. It encodes CASRNRDVHEQFF.